The 28 T cell receptor beta chains below were found in one sample sequenced in a study of cytomegalovirus exposure and HLA in healthy donors. Researchers ran the PCR with 60 Vbeta and 13 Jbeta primers. This table comes from immunoSEQ multiplex PCR, and its TCRdb copy is limited to in-frame clones, with some not included. The top ten hold 2.2% of the sample, which has 90,000 to 130,000 clones, roughly 66% seen once. Sequenced: PBMCs. The receptors shown here come from a woman under 40 in good health and CMV-seronegative.

The rearrangement links TRBV29-1 to TRBJ2-7, with unresolved D. The CDR3 is 12 residues long. With 6 bases removed from V and 2 bases from J, the gap between germline ends came to 11 bases. CDR1 is SQVTM and CDR2 is ANQGSEA in the germline V gene. The CDR3 DNA reads TGCAGCGTAGCCGACGGAGCCTACGAGCAGTACTTC. This sequence encodes CSVADGAYEQYF.

The chain uses TRBV13 and TRBJ1-4; maybe TRBD1 (6 bases). Germline CDR1 is PRHDT and CDR2 is FYEKMQ (reference sequence). V lost 5 bases to trimming and J lost 5 bases, with 15 bases between them. This CDR3 is built from 15 residues. In nucleotides, the CDR3 is TGTGCCAGCAGCGAGTTGGGTCAGGGGAATGAAAAACTGTTTTTT. This encodes CASSELGQGNEKLFF.

The chain couples TRBV4-3 to TRBJ1-6, with a tentative D call TRBD1 (5 bases). Germline values: CDR1 LGHNA, CDR2 YSLEER. The V end was cut by 2 bases, the J end by 9 bases, with 14 bases between. The CDR3 extends over 15 amino acids. In DNA form, the CDR3 reads TGCGCCAGCAGCCAATTTCAGGGCTCCTCTTCACCCCTCCACTTT. Its translation: CASSQFQGSSSPLHF.

The V and J genes are TRBV10-2 and TRBJ2-7; D not resolved. The CDR3 has 13 residues. Germline-derived CDR1 and CDR2 are WSHSY and SAAADI. Trimming removed 0 bases at V and 3 bases at J, with 6 bases between. The DNA for the CDR3 is TGCGCCAGCAGTGAGTCCCTCCTCTACGAGCAGTACTTC. Protein product: CASSESLLYEQYF.

V gene TRBV7-9 combines with J gene TRBJ2-4; 11 nucleotides align to TRBD2. After removal of 1 base from V and 1 base from J, the junction contained 9 bases not matched to a gene. The CDR3 length is 19 residues. Per the germline V gene, CDR1 is SEHNR and CDR2 is FQNEAQ (reference sequence). The CDR3 DNA reads as TGTGCCAGCAGCTTAGGGATTAGCGGGAGGGCCTTGGCCAAAAACATTCAGTACTTC. Translated: CASSLGISGRALAKNIQYF.

This clone was seen only a few times. The chain recombines TRBV6-5 with TRBJ2-2; the D gene is possibly TRBD2 (6 bases). V was trimmed by 8 bases and J by 3 bases, leaving 13 bases between them. The CDR3 loop spans 14 amino acids. Germline loops: CDR1 MNHEY, CDR2 SVGAGI. CDR3: CASRTGVHTGELFF. The CDR3 DNA reads as TGTGCCAGCCGCACGGGGGTACACACCGGGGAGCTGTTTTTT.

The rearrangement uses TRBV28 and TRBJ1-1; D gene unclear. Germline CDR1 and CDR2: MDHEN and SYDVKM. V lost 3 bases to trimming and J lost 12 bases, with 8 bases between them. There are 10 residues in the CDR3. The CDR3 DNA reads as TGTGCCAGCAGTTTCGGGGTAACTTTCTTT. Residues: CASSFGVTFF.

V and J are TRBV4-1 and TRBJ1-4; D perhaps matches TRBD1 (6 bases). With 2 bases removed from V and 7 bases from J, the gap between germline ends came to 26 bases. Germline V gene sequence: CDR1 MGHRA, CDR2 YSYEKL. CDR3 length: 19 residues. The CDR3 nucleotides read TGCGCCAGCAGCCAAAGGGGGTGGGACCCCAAAAGGACTGGTGAAAAACTGTTTTTT. This encodes CASSQRGWDPKRTGEKLFF.

V and J are TRBV6-6 and TRBJ1-1, with TRBD1 matching 7 bases. CDR1 is MNHNY and CDR2 is SVGAGI in the germline V gene (reference sequence). The ends lost 8 bases at V and 4 bases at J; junction bases unmatched: 7. The CDR3 covers 13 residues. CDR3 sequence reads: CASFRGLATEAFF. CDR3 bases: TGTGCCAGCTTTAGGGGGCTCGCCACTGAAGCTTTCTTT.

By share, this clone ranks as medium-sized. The gene calls are TRBV7-4 and TRBJ2-7; maybe TRBD2 (6 bases). With 4 bases removed from V and 3 bases from J, the gap between germline ends came to 22 bases. Germline V gives CDR1 SGHVT, CDR2 SQSDAQ. The CDR3 consists of 17 residues. DNA of the CDR3: TGTGCCAGCAGCTATCGCCCTGGGGGGTTTCAGGACTACGAGCAGTACTTC. It yields the protein CASSYRPGGFQDYEQYF.

This chain joins TRBV4-3 and TRBJ2-2; D not certain. CDR3 length: 15 amino acids. Per germline, CDR1 LGHNA and CDR2 YSLEER. Trimming removed 0 bases from V and 1 base from J, with 6 bases in between. Here the CDR3 reads CASSQDVRNTGELFF. For the CDR3, the DNA is TGCGCCAGCAGCCAAGATGTGAGGAACACCGGGGAGCTGTTTTTT.

By its share, this clone is medium-sized (0.01 to 0.1%). This chain connects TRBV6-1 to TRBJ1-5; tentatively, D is TRBD1 (5 bases). The CDR3 runs to 13 residues. Trimming stripped 7 bases from V and 3 bases from J, with 10 bases between. Germline lookup yields CDR1 MNHNS and CDR2 SASEGT. For the CDR3, the DNA is TGTGCCAGCATGCGACAGCACAATCAGCCCCAGCATTTT. This gives the protein CASMRQHNQPQHF.

This chain connects TRBV5-4 to TRBJ2-1; 10 bases line up with TRBD2. V lost 0 bases and J lost 0; bases outside the gene matches: 6. Germline CDR1 is SGHNT and CDR2 is YYREEE (reference sequence). The CDR3 covers 18 residues. CDR3 sequence: CASSLERSGRFSYNEQFF. CDR3 nucleotides: TGTGCCAGCAGCTTGGAGCGTAGCGGGAGGTTCTCCTACAATGAGCAGTTCTTC.

This clone was detected a few times. The rearrangement uses TRBV6-5 and TRBJ2-7; a weak D match, TRBD2 (6 bases). Germline V gene data show CDR1 as MNHEY and CDR2 as SVGAGI. V lost 0 bases and J 0 bases, leaving 9 bases between the germline ends. The CDR3 totals 15 residues. CDR3 protein: CASSYSAGNSYEQYF. The CDR3 DNA follows: TGTGCCAGCAGTTACTCGGCGGGGAACTCCTACGAGCAGTACTTC.

V is TRBV5-1 and J is TRBJ1-2; possibly TRBD1 for D (6 bases). V was clipped by 5 bases and J by 5 bases, with 19 bases between them. Germline V gives CDR1 SGHRS, CDR2 YFSETQ. This CDR3 is built from 15 residues. In nucleotides, the CDR3 is TGCGCCAGCAGAATCACACAGGGTGTGAGGTATGGCTACACCTTC. It encodes CASRITQGVRYGYTF.

This chain links TRBV4-3 with TRBJ2-3; TRBD2 matches at 15 bases. This CDR3 spans 18 amino acids. Trimming at V came to 0 bases and at J to 5 bases, leaving 6 bases not matched to a gene. Germline V gene lookup returns CDR1 LGHNA and CDR2 YSLEER. In nucleotides, the CDR3 is TGCGCCAGCAGCCAAGAAGGACTAGCGGGAGGGCCCGAAGATACGCAGTATTTT. Translation: CASSQEGLAGGPEDTQYF.

V and J are TRBV7-9 and TRBJ1-2; 7 bases are a match to TRBD1. Germline V gene lookup returns CDR1 SEHNR and CDR2 FQNEAQ (reference sequence). The CDR3 sequence is 15 residues long. Unmatched junction bases numbered 3, after V lost 2 bases and J lost 0 bases. CDR3 residues: CASSLNTGANYGYTF. For the CDR3, the DNA is TGTGCCAGCAGCTTAAATACAGGGGCTAACTATGGCTACACCTTC.

The chain is built from TRBV9 and TRBJ1-1, with D possibly TRBD1 on 5 matching bases. CDR3 length: 14 residues. CDR1 is SGDLS, CDR2 YYNGEE, per germline. Deletions cut 3 bases from V and 1 base from J, with 10 bases between. The CDR3 nucleotides are TGTGCCAGCAGCGGTCAGGGAAGGAACACTGAAGCTTTCTTT. It yields the protein CASSGQGRNTEAFF.

V is TRBV7-3 and J is TRBJ2-7; no clear D gene. CDR1 SGHTA and CDR2 FQGTGA come from the germline V gene. The V and J ends lost 2 bases and 6 bases respectively, with 8 bases between them. This CDR3 contains 12 residues. CDR3 sequence reads: CASSLVLGEQYF. The CDR3 nucleotides are TGTGCCAGCAGCTTAGTTCTAGGCGAGCAGTACTTC. Full variable domain (missing parts from reference TRBV7-3 and TRBJ2-7): GAGVSQTPSNKVTEKGKYVELRCDPISGHTALYWYRQSLGQGPEFLIYFQGTGAADDSGLPNDRFFAVRPEGSVSTLKIQRTERGDSAVYLCASSLVLGEQYFGPGTRLTVT.

The rearrangement joins TRBV18 to TRBJ2-7, with 12 bases that match TRBD2. After removal of 6 bases from V and 3 bases from J, the junction contained 6 bases not matched to a gene. Germline V lookup: CDR1 KGHSH, CDR2 LQKENI. The CDR3 consists of 15 residues. CDR3 loop: CASSPTSGRIYEQYF. CDR3 DNA sequence: TGTGCCAGCTCCCCAACTAGCGGGAGGATCTACGAGCAGTACTTC. Full variable domain (rest looked up from reference TRBV18 and TRBJ2-7): NAGVMQNPRHLVRRRGQEARLRCSPMKGHSHVYWYRQLPEEGLKFMVYLQKENIIDESGMPKERFSAEFPKEGPSILRIQQVVRGDSAAYFCASSPTSGRIYEQYFGPGTRLTVT.

The V call is TRBV10-3, the J call TRBJ2-7; 8 bases agree with TRBD1. CDR3 length equals 15 residues. CDR1 is ENHRY and CDR2 is SYGVKD in the germline V gene. J gave up 3 bases and V 8 bases, and 12 bases lay outside the gene matches. CDR3 nucleotide sequence: TGTGCCATCTCGTCCTCTCGGACAGGGATCTACGAGCAGTACTTC. Residues: CAISSSRTGIYEQYF.

V is TRBV28 and J is TRBJ1-6; D is perhaps TRBD1 (5 bases). The CDR3 is 15 residues long. In germline, CDR1 is MDHEN, CDR2 SYDVKM. V was pared by 3 bases and J by 10 bases, with 16 bases between. Here the CDR3 reads CASSFLIGADSPLHF. The CDR3 bases are TGTGCCAGCAGTTTTCTTATTGGGGCGGACTCACCCCTCCACTTT.

The V and J genes are TRBV9 and TRBJ2-1; TRBD2 agrees at 9 bases. Germline CDR1 reads SGDLS; CDR2 reads YYNGEE. J lost 6 bases, V lost 4 bases, and 8 bases had no gene match. The CDR3 totals 15 residues. This chain's CDR3 is CASSPSGRTFNEQFF. CDR3 coding DNA: TGTGCCAGCAGCCCAAGCGGGAGGACCTTCAATGAGCAGTTCTTC.

This clone appeared once. This rearrangement joins TRBV5-6 to TRBJ1-6, with D perhaps TRBD1 (6 bases). Between the trimmed V and J ends, which lost 2 bases and 6 bases, there was a span of 12 bases. The CDR3 loop spans 15 amino acids. CDR1 is SGHDT, CDR2 YYEEEE, per germline. The CDR3 coding sequence is TGTGCCAGCAGCTTTCGGGCAGGGGTTAATTCACCCCTCCACTTT. This codes for CASSFRAGVNSPLHF.

This clone was counted a few times. The chain is built from TRBV18 and TRBJ2-1, with 10 positions matching TRBD2. V trimming: 0 bases; J trimming: 7 bases; junction bases outside the gene matches: 15. The germline V gene has CDR1 KGHSH and CDR2 LQKENI. This CDR3 is 19 amino acids long. CDR3: CASSPPYRTSGSLRNEQFF. In DNA form, the CDR3 reads TGTGCCAGCTCACCACCATATCGGACTAGCGGAAGTTTGAGGAATGAGCAGTTCTTC.

This sequence joins TRBV19 and TRBJ2-3, with 11 bases fitting TRBD2. The CDR3 runs to 17 residues. The V segment lost 3 bases and the J segment 3 bases; nucleotides outside the gene matches: 8. The germline gives CDR1 LNHDA, CDR2 SQIVND (reference sequence). The CDR3 nucleotides are TGTGCCAGTAGTATTACTAGCGGGAGTGTTCATACAGATACGCAGTATTTT. This sequence encodes CASSITSGSVHTDTQYF.

This chain connects TRBV2 to TRBJ1-6, with 7 nucleotides matching TRBD1. The CDR3 extends over 14 amino acids. The trim removed 6 bases at V and 7 bases at J, leaving 6 bases unmatched. CDR1 SNHLY and CDR2 FYNNEI come from the germline V gene. The CDR3 DNA is TGTGCCAGCAGAGTGGGACAGTCAAATTCACCCCTCCACTTT. It is translated as CASRVGQSNSPLHF.

The chain couples TRBV29-1 to TRBJ2-3; the match to TRBD1 covers 12 bases. CDR3 length: 16 amino acids. In germline, CDR1 is SQVTM, CDR2 ANQGSEA. The ends lost 7 bases at V and 0 bases at J; junction bases unmatched: 8. Here the CDR3 reads CSATGTGGRSTDTQYF. The CDR3 nucleotides are TGCAGCGCAACCGGGACAGGGGGCCGTAGCACAGATACGCAGTATTTT.